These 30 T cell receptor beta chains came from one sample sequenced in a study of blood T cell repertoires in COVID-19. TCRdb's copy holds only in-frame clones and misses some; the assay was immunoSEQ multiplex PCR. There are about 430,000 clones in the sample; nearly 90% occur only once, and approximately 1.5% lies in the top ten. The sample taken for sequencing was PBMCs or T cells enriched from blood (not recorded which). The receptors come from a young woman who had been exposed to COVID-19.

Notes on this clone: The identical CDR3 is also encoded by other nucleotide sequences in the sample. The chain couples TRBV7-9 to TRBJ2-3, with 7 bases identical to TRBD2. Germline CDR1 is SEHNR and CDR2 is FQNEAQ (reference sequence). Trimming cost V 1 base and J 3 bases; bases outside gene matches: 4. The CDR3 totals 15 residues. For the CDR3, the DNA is TGTGCCAGCAGCTTAGGCAGGACTAGTACAGATACGCAGTATTTT. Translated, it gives CASSLGRTSTDTQYF.

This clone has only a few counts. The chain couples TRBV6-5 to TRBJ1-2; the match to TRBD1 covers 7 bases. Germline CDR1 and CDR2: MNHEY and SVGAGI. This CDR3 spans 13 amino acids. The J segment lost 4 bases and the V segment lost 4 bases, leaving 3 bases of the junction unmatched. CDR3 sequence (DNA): TGTGCCAGCAGTTTGCGACAGGGCTATGGCTACACCTTC. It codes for CASSLRQGYGYTF.

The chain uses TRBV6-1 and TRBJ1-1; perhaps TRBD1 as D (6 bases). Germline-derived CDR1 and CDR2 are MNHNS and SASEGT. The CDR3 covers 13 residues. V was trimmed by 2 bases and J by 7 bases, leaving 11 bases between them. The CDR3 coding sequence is TGTGCCAGCAGTGAAAACAGGGCCGGTGAAGCTTTCTTT. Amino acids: CASSENRAGEAFF.

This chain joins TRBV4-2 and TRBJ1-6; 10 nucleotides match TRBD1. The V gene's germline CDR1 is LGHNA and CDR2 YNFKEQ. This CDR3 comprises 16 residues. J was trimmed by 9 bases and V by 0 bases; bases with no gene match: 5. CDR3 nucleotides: TGTGCCAGCAGCCAAGATACGGACAGGGGGGCTTCACCCCTCCACTTT. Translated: CASSQDTDRGASPLHF.

The CDR3 bases are TGCGCCAGCAGCCAGGCCCCTTCCTTAGCGGGAGATTCTTACGAGCAGTACTTC. This codes for CASSQAPSLAGDSYEQYF. This chain joins TRBV4-1 and TRBJ2-7, with 9 bases matching TRBD2. The junction had 16 bases not matched to a gene; V was cut back by 3 bases and J by 4 bases. The CDR3 sequence is 18 residues long. CDR1 is MGHRA and CDR2 is YSYEKL in the germline V gene.

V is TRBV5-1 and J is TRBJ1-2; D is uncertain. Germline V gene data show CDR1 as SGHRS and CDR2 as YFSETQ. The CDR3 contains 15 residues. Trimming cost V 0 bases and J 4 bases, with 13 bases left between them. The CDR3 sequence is CASSLGELKSYGYTF. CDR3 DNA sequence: TGCGCCAGCAGCTTGGGTGAACTGAAATCCTATGGCTACACCTTC.

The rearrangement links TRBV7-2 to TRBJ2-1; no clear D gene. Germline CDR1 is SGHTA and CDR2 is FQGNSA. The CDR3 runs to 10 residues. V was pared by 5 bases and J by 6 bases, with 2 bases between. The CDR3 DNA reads TGTGCCAGCAGCCGCAATGAGCAGTTCTTC. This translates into CASSRNEQFF.

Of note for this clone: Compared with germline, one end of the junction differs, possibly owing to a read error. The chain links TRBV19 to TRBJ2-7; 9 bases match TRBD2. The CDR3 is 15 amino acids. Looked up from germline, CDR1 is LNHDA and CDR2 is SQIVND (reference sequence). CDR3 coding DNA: TGTGCCAGTAGGATAGCGGCTAGCGGGAACTACGAGCAGTACTTC. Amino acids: CASRIAASGNYEQYF. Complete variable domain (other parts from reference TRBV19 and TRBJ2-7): DGGITQSPKYLFRKEGQNVTLSCEQNLNHDAMYWYRQDPGQGLRLIYYSQIVNDFQKGDIAEGYSVSREKKESFPLTVTSAQKNPTAFYLCASRIAASGNYEQYFGPGTRLTVT.

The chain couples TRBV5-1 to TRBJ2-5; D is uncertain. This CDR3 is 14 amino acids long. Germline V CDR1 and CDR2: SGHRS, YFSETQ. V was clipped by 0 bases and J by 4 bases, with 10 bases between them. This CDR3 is CASSLEVPGETQYF. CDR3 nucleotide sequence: TGCGCCAGCAGCTTGGAGGTTCCGGGAGAGACCCAGTACTTC.

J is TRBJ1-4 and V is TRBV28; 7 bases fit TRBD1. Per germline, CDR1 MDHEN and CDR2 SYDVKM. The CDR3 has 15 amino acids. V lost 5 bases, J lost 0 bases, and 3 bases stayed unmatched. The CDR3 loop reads CASSQGQATNEKLFF. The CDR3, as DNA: TGTGCCAGCAGTCAAGGACAGGCAACTAATGAAAAACTGTTTTTT.

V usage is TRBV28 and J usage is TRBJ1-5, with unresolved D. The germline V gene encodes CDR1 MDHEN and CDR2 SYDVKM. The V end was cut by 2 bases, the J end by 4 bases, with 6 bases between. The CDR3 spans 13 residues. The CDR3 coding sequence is TGTGCCAGCAGTTTAACAGAAAATCAGCCCCAGCATTTT. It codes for CASSLTENQPQHF.

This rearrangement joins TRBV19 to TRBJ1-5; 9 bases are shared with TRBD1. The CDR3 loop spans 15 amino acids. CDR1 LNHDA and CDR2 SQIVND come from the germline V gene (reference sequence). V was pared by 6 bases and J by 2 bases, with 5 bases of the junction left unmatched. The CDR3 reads CASRKTGGGNQPQHF. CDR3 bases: TGTGCCAGTAGAAAGACAGGGGGAGGCAATCAGCCCCAGCATTTT.

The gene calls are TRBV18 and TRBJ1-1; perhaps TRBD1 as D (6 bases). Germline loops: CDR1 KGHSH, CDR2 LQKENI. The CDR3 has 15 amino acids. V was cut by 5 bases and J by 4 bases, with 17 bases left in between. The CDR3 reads CASSSLDSEGTEAFF. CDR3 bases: TGTGCCAGCTCATCGTTGGACAGCGAGGGCACTGAAGCTTTCTTT.

CDR3 sequence reads: CASRGTGQGLIYGYTF. The CDR3 nucleotides are TGTGCCAGCAGGGGTACGGGACAGGGACTGATCTATGGCTACACCTTC. The chain combines TRBV28 with TRBJ1-2; 9 positions match TRBD1. CDR3 length equals 16 residues. Germline V gene lookup returns CDR1 MDHEN and CDR2 SYDVKM. V lost 6 bases, J lost 4 bases, and 12 bases stayed unmatched.

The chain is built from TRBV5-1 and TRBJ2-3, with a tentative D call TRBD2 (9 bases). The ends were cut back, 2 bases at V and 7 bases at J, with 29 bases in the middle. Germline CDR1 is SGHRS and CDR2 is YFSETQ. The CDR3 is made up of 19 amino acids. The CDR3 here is CASSFTRGLGGRVPNTQYF. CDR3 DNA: TGCGCCAGCAGCTTCACCAGGGGGCTAGGCGGGAGGGTCCCAAATACGCAGTATTTT.

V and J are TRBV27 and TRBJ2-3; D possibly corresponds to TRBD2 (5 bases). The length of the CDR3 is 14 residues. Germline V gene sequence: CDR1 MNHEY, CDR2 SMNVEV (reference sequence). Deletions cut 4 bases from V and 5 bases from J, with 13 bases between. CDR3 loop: CASSSGWIGDTQYF. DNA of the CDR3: TGTGCCAGCAGTTCGGGGTGGATAGGAGATACGCAGTATTTT.

The CDR3, as DNA: TGTGCCAGCAGTGAAGTCCAGAGCACAGATACGCAGTATTTT. It yields the protein CASSEVQSTDTQYF. The rearrangement uses TRBV2 and TRBJ2-3; no clear D gene. Trimming stripped 1 base from V and 0 bases from J, with 5 bases between. CDR3 length: 14 residues. Germline CDR1 SNHLY, CDR2 FYNNEI.

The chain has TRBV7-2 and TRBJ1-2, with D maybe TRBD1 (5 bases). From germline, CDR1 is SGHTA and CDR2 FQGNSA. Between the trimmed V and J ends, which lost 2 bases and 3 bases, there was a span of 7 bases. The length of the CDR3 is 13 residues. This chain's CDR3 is CASSLQGYYGYTF. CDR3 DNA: TGTGCCAGCAGCTTACAGGGATACTATGGCTACACCTTC.

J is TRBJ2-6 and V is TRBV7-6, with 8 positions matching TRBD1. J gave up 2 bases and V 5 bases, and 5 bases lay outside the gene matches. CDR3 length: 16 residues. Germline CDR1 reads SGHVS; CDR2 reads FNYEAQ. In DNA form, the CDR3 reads TGTGCCAGCAGCGTTGGACAGGGCCCTGGGGCCAACGTCCTGACTTTC. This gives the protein CASSVGQGPGANVLTF.

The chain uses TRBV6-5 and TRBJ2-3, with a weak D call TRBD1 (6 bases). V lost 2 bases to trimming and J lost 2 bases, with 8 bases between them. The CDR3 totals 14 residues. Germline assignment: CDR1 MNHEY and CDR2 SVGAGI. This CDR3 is CASSYRTATDTQYF. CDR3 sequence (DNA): TGTGCCAGCAGTTACAGGACAGCCACAGATACGCAGTATTTT.

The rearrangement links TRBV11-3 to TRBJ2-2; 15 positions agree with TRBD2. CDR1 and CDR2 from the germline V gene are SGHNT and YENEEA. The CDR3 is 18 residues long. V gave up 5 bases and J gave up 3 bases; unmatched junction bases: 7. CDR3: CASSPAGLAGGYTGELFF. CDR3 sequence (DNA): TGTGCCAGCAGCCCCGCGGGACTAGCGGGAGGATACACCGGGGAGCTGTTTTTT.

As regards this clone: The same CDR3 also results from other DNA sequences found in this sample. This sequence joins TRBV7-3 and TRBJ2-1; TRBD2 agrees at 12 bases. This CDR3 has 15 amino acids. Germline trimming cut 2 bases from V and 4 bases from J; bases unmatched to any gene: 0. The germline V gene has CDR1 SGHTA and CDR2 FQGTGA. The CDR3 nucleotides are TGTGCCAGCAGCTTACTAGCGGGAGGGTACAATGAGCAGTTCTTC. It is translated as CASSLLAGGYNEQFF. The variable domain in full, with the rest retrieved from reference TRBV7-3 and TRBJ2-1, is GAGVSQTPSNKVTEKGKYVELRCDPISGHTALYWYRQSLGQGPEFLIYFQGTGAADDSGLPNDRFFAVRPEGSVSTLKIQRTERGDSAVYLCASSLLAGGYNEQFFGPGTRLTVL.

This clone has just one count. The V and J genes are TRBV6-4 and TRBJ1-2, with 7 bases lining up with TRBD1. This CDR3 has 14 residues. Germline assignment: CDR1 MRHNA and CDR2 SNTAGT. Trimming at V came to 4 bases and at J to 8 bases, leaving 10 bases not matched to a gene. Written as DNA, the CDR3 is TGTGCCAGCAGTGCAGACAGGGTTGTTGGCGGCTACACCTTC. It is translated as CASSADRVVGGYTF.

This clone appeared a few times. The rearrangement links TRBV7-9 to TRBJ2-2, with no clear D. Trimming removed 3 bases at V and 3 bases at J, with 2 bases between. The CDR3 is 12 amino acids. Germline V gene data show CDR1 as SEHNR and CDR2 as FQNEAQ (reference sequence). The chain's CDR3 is CASSFYTGELFF. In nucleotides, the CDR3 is TGTGCCAGCAGCTTCTACACCGGGGAGCTGTTTTTT.

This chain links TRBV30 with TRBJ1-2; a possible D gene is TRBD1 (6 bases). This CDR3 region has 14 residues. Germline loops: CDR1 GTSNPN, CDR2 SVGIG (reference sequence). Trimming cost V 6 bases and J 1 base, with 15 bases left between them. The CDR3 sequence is CACQQGGINYGYTF. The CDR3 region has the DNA TGTGCCTGCCAACAGGGAGGGATTAACTATGGCTACACCTTC. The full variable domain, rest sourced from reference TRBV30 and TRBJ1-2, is SQTIHQWPATLVQPVGSPLSLECTVEGTSNPNLYWYRQAAGRGLQLLFYSVGIGQISSEVPQNLSASRPQDRQFILSSKKLLLSDSGFYLCACQQGGINYGYTFGSGTRLTVV.

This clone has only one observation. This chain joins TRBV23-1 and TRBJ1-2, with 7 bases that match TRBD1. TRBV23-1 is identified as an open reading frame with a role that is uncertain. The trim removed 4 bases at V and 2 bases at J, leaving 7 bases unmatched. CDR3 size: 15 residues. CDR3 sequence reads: CASSRRQGWNYGYTF. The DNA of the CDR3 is TGCGCCAGCAGTCGGAGACAGGGTTGGAACTATGGCTACACCTTC.

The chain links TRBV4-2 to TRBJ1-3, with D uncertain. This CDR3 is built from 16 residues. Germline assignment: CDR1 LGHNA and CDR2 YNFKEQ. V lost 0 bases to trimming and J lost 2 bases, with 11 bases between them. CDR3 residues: CASSQDWAGTGNTIYF. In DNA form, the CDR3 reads TGTGCCAGCAGCCAAGATTGGGCGGGGACTGGAAACACCATATATTTT.

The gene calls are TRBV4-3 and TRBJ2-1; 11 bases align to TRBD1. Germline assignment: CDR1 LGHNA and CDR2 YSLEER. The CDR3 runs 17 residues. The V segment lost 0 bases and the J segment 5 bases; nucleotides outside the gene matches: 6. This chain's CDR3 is CASSQEAVGQGDNEQFF. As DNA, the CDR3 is TGCGCCAGCAGCCAAGAGGCAGTGGGACAGGGGGACAATGAGCAGTTCTTC.

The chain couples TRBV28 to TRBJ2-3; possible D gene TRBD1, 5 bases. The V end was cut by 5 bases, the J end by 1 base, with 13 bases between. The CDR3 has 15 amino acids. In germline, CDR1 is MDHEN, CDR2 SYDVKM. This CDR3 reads CASSAQGAGTDTQYF. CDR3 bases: TGTGCCAGCAGTGCTCAGGGTGCAGGCACAGATACGCAGTATTTT.

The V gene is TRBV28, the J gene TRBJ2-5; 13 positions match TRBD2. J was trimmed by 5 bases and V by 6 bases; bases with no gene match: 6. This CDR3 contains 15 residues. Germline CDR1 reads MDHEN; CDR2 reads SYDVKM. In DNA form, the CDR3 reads TGTGCCAGCAGCCGACTAGCGGGAGGAGGCGAGACCCAGTACTTC. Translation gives CASSRLAGGGETQYF.